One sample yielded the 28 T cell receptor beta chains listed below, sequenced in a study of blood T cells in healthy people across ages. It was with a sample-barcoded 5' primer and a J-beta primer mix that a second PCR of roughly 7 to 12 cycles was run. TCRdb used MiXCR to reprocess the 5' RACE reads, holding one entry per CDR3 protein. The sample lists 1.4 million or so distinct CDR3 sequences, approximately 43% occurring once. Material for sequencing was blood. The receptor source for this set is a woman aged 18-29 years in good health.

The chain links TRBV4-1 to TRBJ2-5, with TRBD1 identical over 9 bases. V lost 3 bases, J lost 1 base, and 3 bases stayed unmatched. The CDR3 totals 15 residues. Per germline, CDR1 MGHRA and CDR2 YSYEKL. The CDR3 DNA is TGCGCCAGCAGCCAGGGACAGGGTGGCCAAGAGACCCAGTACTTC. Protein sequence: CASSQGQGGQETQYF.

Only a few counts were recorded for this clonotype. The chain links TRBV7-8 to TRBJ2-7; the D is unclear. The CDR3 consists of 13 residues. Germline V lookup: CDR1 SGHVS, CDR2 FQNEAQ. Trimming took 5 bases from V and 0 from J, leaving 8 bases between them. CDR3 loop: CASSGDTSYEQYF. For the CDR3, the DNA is TGTGCCAGCAGCGGAGACACCTCCTACGAGCAGTACTTC.

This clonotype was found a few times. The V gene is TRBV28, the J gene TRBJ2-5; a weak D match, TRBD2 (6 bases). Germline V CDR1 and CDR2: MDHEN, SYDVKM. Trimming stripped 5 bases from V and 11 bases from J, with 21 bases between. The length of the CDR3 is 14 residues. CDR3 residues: CASSPPGGLREQYF. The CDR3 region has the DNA TGTGCCAGCAGTCCACCCGGGGGATTACGTGAGCAGTACTTC.

This CDR3 is CSAKGQGASNQPQHF. In nucleotides, the CDR3 is TGCAGTGCAAAAGGACAGGGGGCCAGCAATCAGCCCCAGCATTTT. V usage is TRBV20-1 and J usage is TRBJ1-5; 11 nucleotides match TRBD1. With V trimmed by 6 bases and J by 1 base, 5 bases remained unmatched. This CDR3 spans 15 amino acids. The germline V gene has CDR1 DFQATT and CDR2 SNEGSKA (reference sequence).

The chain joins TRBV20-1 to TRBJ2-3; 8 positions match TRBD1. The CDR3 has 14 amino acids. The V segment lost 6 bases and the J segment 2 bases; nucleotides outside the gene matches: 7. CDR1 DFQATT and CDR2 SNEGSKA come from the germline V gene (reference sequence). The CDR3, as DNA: TGCAGTGCAACCCGGACAGGGCTCACAGATACGCAGTATTTT. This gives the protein CSATRTGLTDTQYF.

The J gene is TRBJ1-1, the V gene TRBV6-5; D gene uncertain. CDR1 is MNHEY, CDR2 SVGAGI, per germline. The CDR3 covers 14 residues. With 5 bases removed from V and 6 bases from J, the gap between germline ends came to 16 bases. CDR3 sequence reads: CASSDDGSQAEAFF. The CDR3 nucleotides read TGTGCCAGCAGTGACGATGGGTCCCAAGCTGAAGCTTTCTTT.

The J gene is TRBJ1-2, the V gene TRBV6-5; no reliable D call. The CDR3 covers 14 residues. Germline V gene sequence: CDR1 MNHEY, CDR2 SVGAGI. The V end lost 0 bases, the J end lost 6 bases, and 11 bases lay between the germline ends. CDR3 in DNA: TGTGCCAGCAGTTACTCGACTAGCGAGAATGGCTACACCTTC. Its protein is CASSYSTSENGYTF.

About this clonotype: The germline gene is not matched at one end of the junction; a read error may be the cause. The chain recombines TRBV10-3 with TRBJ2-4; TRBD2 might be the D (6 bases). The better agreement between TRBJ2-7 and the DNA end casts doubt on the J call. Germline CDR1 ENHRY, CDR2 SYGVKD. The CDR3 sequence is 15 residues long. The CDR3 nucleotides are TGCGCCATCAGTGGTATGGCGCGGGATCCCTACGAGCAGTACTTC. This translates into CAISGMARDPYEQYF.

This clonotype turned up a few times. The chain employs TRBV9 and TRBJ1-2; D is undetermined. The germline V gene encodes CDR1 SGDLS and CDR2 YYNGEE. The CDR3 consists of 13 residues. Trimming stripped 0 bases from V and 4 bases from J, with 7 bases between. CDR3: CASSVELFYGYTF. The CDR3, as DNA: TGTGCCAGCAGCGTAGAACTATTCTATGGCTACACCTTC.

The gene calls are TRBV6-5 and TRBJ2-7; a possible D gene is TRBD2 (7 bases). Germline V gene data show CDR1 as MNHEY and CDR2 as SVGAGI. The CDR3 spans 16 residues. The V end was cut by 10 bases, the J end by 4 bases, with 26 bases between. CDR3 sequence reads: CATQHRGARSFYEQYF. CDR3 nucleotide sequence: TGTGCCACCCAACACCGGGGGGCTAGATCCTTTTACGAGCAGTACTTC.

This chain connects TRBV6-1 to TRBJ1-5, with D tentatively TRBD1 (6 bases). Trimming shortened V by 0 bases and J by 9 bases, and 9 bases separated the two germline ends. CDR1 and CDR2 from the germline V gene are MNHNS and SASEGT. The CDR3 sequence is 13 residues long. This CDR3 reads CASSEAGGTPQHF. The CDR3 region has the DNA TGTGCCAGCAGTGAAGCAGGGGGGACGCCCCAGCATTTT.

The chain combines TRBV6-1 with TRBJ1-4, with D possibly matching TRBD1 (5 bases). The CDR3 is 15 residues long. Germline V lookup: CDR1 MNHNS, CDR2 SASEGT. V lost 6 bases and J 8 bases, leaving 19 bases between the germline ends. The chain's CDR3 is CASRTGDLTGEKLFF. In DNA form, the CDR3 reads TGTGCCAGCAGGACGGGGGACTTAACTGGCGAAAAACTGTTTTTT.

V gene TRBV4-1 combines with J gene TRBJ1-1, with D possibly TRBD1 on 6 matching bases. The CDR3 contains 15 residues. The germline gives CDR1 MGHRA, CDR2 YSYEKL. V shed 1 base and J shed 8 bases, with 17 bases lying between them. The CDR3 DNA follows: TGCGCCAGCAGCCAAGTGCCATCAGGGGACCAAGAAGCTTTCTTT. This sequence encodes CASSQVPSGDQEAFF.

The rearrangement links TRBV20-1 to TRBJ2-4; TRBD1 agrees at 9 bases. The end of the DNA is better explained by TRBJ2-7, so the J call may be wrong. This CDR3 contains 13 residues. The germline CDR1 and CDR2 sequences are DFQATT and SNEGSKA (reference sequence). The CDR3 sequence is CSAGDRVAYEQYF. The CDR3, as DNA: TGCAGTGCTGGGGACAGGGTGGCCTACGAGCAGTACTTC.

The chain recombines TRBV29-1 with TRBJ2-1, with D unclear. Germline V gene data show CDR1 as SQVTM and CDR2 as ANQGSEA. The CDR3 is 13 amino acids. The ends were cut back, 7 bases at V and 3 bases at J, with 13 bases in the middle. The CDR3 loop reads CSASVGVYNEQFF. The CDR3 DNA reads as TGCAGCGCCTCGGTTGGGGTCTACAATGAGCAGTTCTTC.

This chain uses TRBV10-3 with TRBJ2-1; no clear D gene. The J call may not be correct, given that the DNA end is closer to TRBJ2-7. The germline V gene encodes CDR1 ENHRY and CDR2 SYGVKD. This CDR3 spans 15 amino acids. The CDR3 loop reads CAISEGVSSYNEQYF. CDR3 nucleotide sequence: TGTGCCATCAGTGAGGGGGTAAGCTCCTACAATGAGCAGTACTTC.

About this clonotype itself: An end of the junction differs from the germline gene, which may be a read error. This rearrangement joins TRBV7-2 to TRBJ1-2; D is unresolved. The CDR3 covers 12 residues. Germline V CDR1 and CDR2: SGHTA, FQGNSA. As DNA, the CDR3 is TGTGCCAGCAGCTTTTCGGGGAATGGCCACACCTTC. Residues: CASSFSGNGHTF. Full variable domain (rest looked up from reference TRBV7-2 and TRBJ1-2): GAGVSQSPSNKVTEKGKDVELRCDPISGHTALYWYRQSLGQGLEFLIYFQGNSAPDKSGLPSDRFSAERTGGSVSTLTIQRTQQEDSAVYLCASSFSGNGHTFGSGTRLTVV.

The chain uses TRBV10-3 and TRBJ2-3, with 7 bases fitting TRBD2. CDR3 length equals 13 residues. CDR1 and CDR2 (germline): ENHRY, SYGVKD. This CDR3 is CASDAGGTDTQYF. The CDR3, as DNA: TGTGCATCCGATGCGGGGGGCACAGATACGCAGTATTTT.

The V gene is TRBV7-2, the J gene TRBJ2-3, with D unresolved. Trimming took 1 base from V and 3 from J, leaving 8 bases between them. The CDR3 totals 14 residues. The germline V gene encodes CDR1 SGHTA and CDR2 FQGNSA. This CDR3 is CASSLVYQTDTQYF. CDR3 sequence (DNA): TGTGCCAGCAGCTTAGTCTACCAGACAGATACGCAGTATTTT.

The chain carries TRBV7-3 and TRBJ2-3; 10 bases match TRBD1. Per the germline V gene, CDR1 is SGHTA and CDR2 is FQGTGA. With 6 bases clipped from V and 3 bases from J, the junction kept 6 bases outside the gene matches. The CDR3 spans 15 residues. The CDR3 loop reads CASSDGQGGTDTQYF. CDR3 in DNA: TGTGCCAGCAGTGACGGACAGGGGGGAACAGATACGCAGTATTTT.

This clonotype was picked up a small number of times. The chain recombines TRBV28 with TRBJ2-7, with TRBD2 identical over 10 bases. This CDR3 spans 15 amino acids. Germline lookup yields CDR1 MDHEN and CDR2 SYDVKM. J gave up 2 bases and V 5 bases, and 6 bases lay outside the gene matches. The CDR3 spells CASSSPSGSPYEQYF. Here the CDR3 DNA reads TGTGCCAGCAGTAGCCCTAGCGGGAGTCCCTACGAGCAGTACTTC.

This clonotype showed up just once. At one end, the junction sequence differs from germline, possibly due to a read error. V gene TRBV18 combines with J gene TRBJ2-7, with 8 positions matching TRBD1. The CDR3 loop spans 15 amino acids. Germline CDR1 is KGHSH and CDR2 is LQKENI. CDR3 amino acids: CASSPQGVASYEQYF. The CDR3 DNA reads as TGTGCCAGCTCTCCACAGGGGGTAGCATCCTACGAGCAGTACTTC.

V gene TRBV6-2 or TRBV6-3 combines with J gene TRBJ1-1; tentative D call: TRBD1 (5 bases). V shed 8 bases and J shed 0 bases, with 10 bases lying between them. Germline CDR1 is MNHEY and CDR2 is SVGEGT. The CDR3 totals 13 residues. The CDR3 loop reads CASRGSMNTEAFF. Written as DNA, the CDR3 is TGTGCCAGCCGGGGCAGCATGAACACTGAAGCTTTCTTT.

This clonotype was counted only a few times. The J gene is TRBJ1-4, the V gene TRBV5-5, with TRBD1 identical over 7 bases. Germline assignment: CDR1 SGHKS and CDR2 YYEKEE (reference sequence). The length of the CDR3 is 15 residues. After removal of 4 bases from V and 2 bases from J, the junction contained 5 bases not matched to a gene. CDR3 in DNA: TGTGCCAGCAGCAAACAGGGGTGGACTAATGAAAAACTGTTTTTT. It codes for CASSKQGWTNEKLFF. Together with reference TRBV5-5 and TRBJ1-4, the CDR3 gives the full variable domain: DAGVTQSPTHLIKTRGQQVTLRCSPISGHKSVSWYQQVLGQGPQFIFQYYEKEERGRGNFPDRFSARQFPNYSSELNVNALLLGDSALYLCASSKQGWTNEKLFFGSGTQLSVL.

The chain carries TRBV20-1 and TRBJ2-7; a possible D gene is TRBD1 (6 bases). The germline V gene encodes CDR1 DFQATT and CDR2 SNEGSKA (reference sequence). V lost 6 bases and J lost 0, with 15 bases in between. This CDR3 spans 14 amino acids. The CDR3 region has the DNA TGCAGTGCAGGGGGTGACCACAGCTCCTACGAGCAGTACTTC. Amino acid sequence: CSAGGDHSSYEQYF.

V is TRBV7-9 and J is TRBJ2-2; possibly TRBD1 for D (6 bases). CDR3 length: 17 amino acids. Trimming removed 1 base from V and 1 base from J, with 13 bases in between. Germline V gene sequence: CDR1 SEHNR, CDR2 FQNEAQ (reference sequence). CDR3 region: CASSLGTGQKNTGELFF. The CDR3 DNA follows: TGTGCCAGCAGCTTAGGAACAGGGCAAAAGAACACCGGGGAGCTGTTTTTT.

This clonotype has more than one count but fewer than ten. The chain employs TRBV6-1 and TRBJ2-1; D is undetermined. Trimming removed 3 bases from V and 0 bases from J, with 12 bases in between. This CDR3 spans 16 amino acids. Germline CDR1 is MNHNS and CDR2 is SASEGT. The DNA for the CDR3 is TGTGCCAGCAGTGAGGGGTCATTAGGCTCCTACAATGAGCAGTTCTTC. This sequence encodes CASSEGSLGSYNEQFF.

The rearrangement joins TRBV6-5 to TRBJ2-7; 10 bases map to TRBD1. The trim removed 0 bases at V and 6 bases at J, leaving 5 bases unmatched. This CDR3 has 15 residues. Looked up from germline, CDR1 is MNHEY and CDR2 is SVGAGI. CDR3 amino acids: CASSYSGTGDIEQYF. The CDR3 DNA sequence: TGTGCCAGCAGTTACTCAGGGACAGGGGACATCGAGCAGTACTTC.